This is a list of T cell receptor beta chains from one sample in a study of identical twins. TCRdb reprocessed the 5' RACE reads via MiXCR and lists one record per CDR3 protein. The table lists around 220,000 distinct CDR3 sequences, around 15% of them singletons, with around 8.9% in the top ten. Sequenced: memory (CD45RO+) T cells sorted from blood. The receptors come from a woman aged 18-29 years in good health. CDR3s include the opening cysteine and the closing phenylalanine or tryptophan. D genes are given only for firm matches. Size values are once, few and many counts, or a class for expanded clones, and some rows have none.

j_gene | d_gene | v_gene | abundance | CDR3aa | CDR3nt
TRBJ2-7 | NA | TRBV20-1 | few | CSARGLDSSYEQYF | TGCAGTGCTAGAGGACTAGATAGCTCCTACGAGCAGTACTTC
TRBJ2-5 | TRBD2 | TRBV11-2 | few | CASSPRLAGIGKETQYF | TGTGCCAGCAGCCCAAGACTAGCGGGAATTGGAAAAGAGACCCAGTACTTC
TRBJ2-3 | NA | TRBV4-1 | few | CASSQHPVTDTQYF | TGCGCCAGCAGCCAACACCCAGTGACAGATACGCAGTATTTT
TRBJ1-1 | NA | TRBV7-2 | few | CASRLNGEAFF | TGTGCCAGCAGGTTGAACGGTGAAGCTTTCTTT
TRBJ2-2 | NA | TRBV7-9 | few | CASSRTPGEDTGELFF | TGTGCCAGCAGCCGAACTCCAGGGGAGGACACCGGGGAGCTGTTTTTT
TRBJ1-1 | NA | TRBV7-9 | NA | CASSSSRTLNTEAFF | TGTGCCAGCAGCTCGAGCCGGACGTTGAACACTGAAGCTTTCTTT
TRBJ2-5 | TRBD1 | TRBV25-1 | NA | CASSATGTAKETQYF | TGTGCCAGCAGTGCGACCGGGACAGCCAAAGAGACCCAGTACTTC
TRBJ1-2 | NA | TRBV10-3 | NA | CAISEGGFYGYTF | TGTGCCATCAGTGAAGGGGGGTTCTATGGCTACACCTTC
TRBJ2-2 | NA | TRBV10-3 | NA | CATLTPNTGELFF | TGTGCCACCCTGACACCGAACACCGGGGAGCTGTTTTTT
TRBJ2-1 | TRBD2 | TRBV27 | many | CASSLGGAYNEQFF | TGTGCCAGCAGCCTCGGGGGGGCCTACAATGAGCAGTTCTTC
TRBJ2-1 | NA | TRBV7-6 | many | CASSSSSAGKQFF | TGTGCCAGCAGCTCCAGCAGCGCTGGGAAGCAGTTCTTC